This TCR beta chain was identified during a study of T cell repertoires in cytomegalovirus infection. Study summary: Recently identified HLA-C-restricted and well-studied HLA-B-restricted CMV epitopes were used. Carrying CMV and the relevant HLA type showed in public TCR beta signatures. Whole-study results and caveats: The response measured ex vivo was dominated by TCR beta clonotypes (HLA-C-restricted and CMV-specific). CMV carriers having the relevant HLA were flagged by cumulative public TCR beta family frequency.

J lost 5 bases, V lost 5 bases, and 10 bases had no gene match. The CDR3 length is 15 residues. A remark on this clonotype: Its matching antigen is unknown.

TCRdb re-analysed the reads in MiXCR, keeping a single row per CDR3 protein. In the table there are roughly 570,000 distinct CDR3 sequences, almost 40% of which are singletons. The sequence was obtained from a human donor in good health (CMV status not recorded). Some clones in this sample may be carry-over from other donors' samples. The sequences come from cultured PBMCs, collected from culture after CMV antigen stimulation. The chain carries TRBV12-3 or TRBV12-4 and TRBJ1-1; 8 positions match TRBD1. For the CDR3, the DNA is TGTGCCAGCAGTATCGACAGGGGTTCATGGACTGAAGCTTTCTTT. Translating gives CASSIDRGSWTEAFF.